The clone carrying this TCR beta chain was seen just once. Produced via immunoSEQ multiplex PCR; TCRdb's table is partial and in-frame only. The table records about 120,000 clones, 80% to 90% of them present only once. The sample comes from a study of control samples from healthy donors and cancer patients. The clonotype was recovered from a man aged 45-65 years in good health. The sequenced sample consisted of blood.

The CDR3 DNA is TGTGCCAGCAGTGAAGAGGGGACAGGACTCTCTGGAAACACCATATATTTT. Protein sequence: CASSEEGTGLSGNTIYF. This sequence joins TRBV6-1 and TRBJ1-3; 8 nucleotides agree with TRBD1. Germline trimming cut 1 base from V and 0 bases from J; bases unmatched to any gene: 5. CDR1 is MNHNS, CDR2 SASEGT, per germline. The CDR3 contains 17 residues.